Presented here are 26 T cell receptor beta chains from one specimen sequenced in a study of blood T cells in healthy people across ages (dated by TCRdb to between 2015 and 2016). Libraries were made using 5' RACE. The listed sequencing device is Illumina HiSeq 2500. A second PCR of about 7 to 12 cycles was run with a J-beta primer mix and a sample-barcoded 5' primer. The public reads were reanalyzed by TCRdb: fastp trimming at Q25, MiXCR alignment, in-frame beta chains only. One record per CDR3 amino acid sequence lists the most common genes and DNA. In all, the sample holds hundreds of thousands of distinct CDR3 sequences, and 58% of those were seen once. The ten top clones hold 20% to 25% of the sample. Sequencing input: blood. The receptors were sampled from a man younger than 40 in good health.

The CDR3 DNA follows: TGTGCCACACAGGGGCATCAGGGCAGCAATCAGCCCCAGCATTTT. Translated, it gives CATQGHQGSNQPQHF. The chain joins TRBV24-1 to TRBJ1-5; 7 positions agree with TRBD1. Trimming took 10 bases from V and 1 from J; bases not matched to a gene: 9. Germline values: CDR1 KGHDR, CDR2 SFDVKD. This CDR3 is 15 amino acids long.

In this sample, this clonotype turned up once. The chain links TRBV7-2 to TRBJ1-1, with 9 bases identical to TRBD1. This CDR3 spans 14 amino acids. Germline V gene sequence: CDR1 SGHTA, CDR2 FQGNSA. After removal of 5 bases from V and 4 bases from J, the junction contained 5 bases not matched to a gene. CDR3 sequence reads: CASSTRTGVTEAFF. Written as DNA, the CDR3 is TGTGCCAGCAGCACCCGGACAGGGGTCACTGAAGCTTTCTTT.

The chain couples TRBV6-5 to TRBJ2-7, with 10 bases that match TRBD2. The V segment lost 0 bases and the J segment 4 bases; nucleotides outside the gene matches: 9. Germline V CDR1 and CDR2: MNHEY, SVGAGI. The CDR3 sequence is 17 residues long. For the CDR3, the DNA is TGTGCCAGCAGTTACTCTGGGACTAGCGTTATGGGGTACGAGCAGTACTTC. This gives the protein CASSYSGTSVMGYEQYF.

The chain is built from TRBV12-3 or TRBV12-4 and TRBJ2-1, with TRBD2 matching over 9 bases. The junction had 7 bases not matched to a gene; V was cut back by 5 bases and J by 5 bases. This CDR3 has 15 amino acids. The CDR3 is CASSPLAGSHNEQFF. CDR3 DNA sequence: TGTGCCAGCAGTCCTCTAGCGGGGTCCCACAATGAGCAGTTCTTC.

This clonotype was seen only a few times. The chain uses TRBV6-1 and TRBJ2-3, with 8 bases lining up with TRBD1. The CDR3 covers 17 residues. V lost 6 bases and J lost 5; bases outside the gene matches: 16. CDR1 and CDR2 (germline): MNHNS, SASEGT. CDR3 nucleotide sequence: TGTGCCAGCAGAGGGACCCCGCCGGGACAGGCTAAAGATACGCAGTATTTT. Translated, it gives CASRGTPPGQAKDTQYF.

The V call is TRBV13, the J call TRBJ2-7; no clear D. Between the trimmed V and J ends, which lost 4 bases and 0 bases, there was a span of 10 bases. This CDR3 is 14 amino acids long. Germline-derived CDR1 and CDR2 are PRHDT and FYEKMQ (reference sequence). The CDR3 DNA is TGTGCCAGCAGCTCAACCAGGTACTCCTACGAGCAGTACTTC. Its protein is CASSSTRYSYEQYF.

CDR3 protein: CASSVLGDGTQYF. The CDR3, as DNA: TGTGCCAGCAGCGTTCTTGGGGACGGTACGCAGTATTTT. The chain carries TRBV27 and TRBJ2-3; D possibly matches TRBD1 or TRBD2 (5 bases each). The CDR3 extends over 13 amino acids. The V gene's germline CDR1 is MNHEY and CDR2 SMNVEV (reference sequence). V shed 6 bases and J shed 8 bases, with 15 bases lying between them.

This clonotype has just a few counts. The V and J genes are TRBV11-2 and TRBJ2-1; D assignment may be TRBD1 or TRBD2 (5 bases each). CDR3 length: 15 amino acids. In germline, CDR1 is SGHAT, CDR2 FQNNGV. Between the trimmed V and J ends, which lost 0 bases and 7 bases, there was a span of 13 bases. CDR3 DNA sequence: TGTGCCAGCAGCTTAGATCGGGGCCTAGGGAATGAGCAGTTCTTC. Translated, it gives CASSLDRGLGNEQFF.

This clonotype occurred a few times. This chain connects TRBV10-3 to TRBJ2-1; D is ambiguous. Trimming left V 5 bases short and J 7 bases short, with 15 bases between. Germline V gene sequence: CDR1 ENHRY, CDR2 SYGVKD. There are 14 residues in the CDR3. CDR3 sequence: CAISTDKGLNEQFF. The CDR3 DNA reads TGTGCCATCAGTACTGACAAAGGTCTAAATGAGCAGTTCTTC.

This clonotype was seen only a few times. One end of the junction fails to match germline, which may point to a read error. This rearrangement joins TRBV20-1 to TRBJ2-3, with D hard to call. CDR3 length equals 11 residues. Germline V lookup: CDR1 DFQATT, CDR2 SNEGSKA (reference sequence). The CDR3 region has the DNA TGCAGTGCTGGAGACCCAGATACGCAGTATTTT. It yields the protein CSAGDPDTQYF.

This clonotype was detected only a few times. The J gene is TRBJ2-7, the V gene TRBV29-1, with D unclear. The CDR3 covers 11 residues. Germline CDR1 is SQVTM and CDR2 is ANQGSEA. Trimming removed 7 bases at V and 4 bases at J, with 11 bases between. CDR3 region: CSAFTGYEQYF. The CDR3 region has the DNA TGCAGCGCGTTCACTGGGTACGAGCAGTACTTC.

The J gene is TRBJ2-5, the V gene TRBV30; D might be TRBD1 (6 bases). V dropped 2 bases and J dropped 3 bases, with 10 bases sitting between them. There are 13 residues in the CDR3. Germline CDR1 reads GTSNPN; CDR2 reads SVGIG (reference sequence). The CDR3: CAWSSQGEETQYF. The CDR3 DNA is TGTGCCTGGAGTTCACAGGGAGAAGAGACCCAGTACTTC.

This clonotype has ten or more counts. The genes are TRBV20-1 and TRBJ2-5; TRBD2 is a possible D gene (6 bases). This CDR3 is built from 15 residues. V was shortened by 3 bases and J by 2 bases, with 16 bases between the two germline ends. The germline CDR1 and CDR2 sequences are DFQATT and SNEGSKA (reference sequence). As DNA, the CDR3 is TGCAGTGCTAGGCTCTTCCGGGGGTCGCAAGAGACCCAGTACTTC. It encodes CSARLFRGSQETQYF.

The chain employs TRBV3-1 and TRBJ2-7, with 9 bases fitting TRBD1. The CDR3 is 15 amino acids. The germline V gene has CDR1 LGHDT and CDR2 YNNKEL (reference sequence). With 4 bases clipped from V and 4 bases from J, the junction kept 8 bases outside the gene matches. The CDR3 here is CASSPGTGTPYEQYF. The CDR3, as DNA: TGTGCCAGCAGCCCCGGGACAGGGACTCCTTACGAGCAGTACTTC.

This sequence joins TRBV20-1 and TRBJ1-6, with a weak D call TRBD1 (5 bases). The CDR3 loop spans 13 amino acids. The V gene's germline CDR1 is DFQATT and CDR2 SNEGSKA (reference sequence). Trimming removed 3 bases from V and 6 bases from J, with 9 bases in between. The CDR3 bases are TGCAGTGCTAGGGGGGACTCTAATTCACCCCTCCACTTT. This translates into CSARGDSNSPLHF.

The CDR3 loop is CASSYSRSGEQFF. As DNA, the CDR3 is TGTGCCAGCAGTTACTCGCGGTCGGGTGAGCAGTTCTTC. The chain is built from TRBV6-2 or TRBV6-3 and TRBJ2-1; D call uncertain. Trimming took off 0 bases at V and 9 bases at J, with 9 bases between the two ends. From germline, CDR1 is MNHEY and CDR2 SVGEGT. The CDR3 runs to 13 residues.

The genes are TRBV29-1 and TRBJ1-2; D is possibly TRBD1 (5 bases). The CDR3 has 11 residues. V dropped 3 bases and J dropped 12 bases, with 14 bases sitting between them. Germline loops: CDR1 SQVTM, CDR2 ANQGSEA. The CDR3 spells CSVELQLGHTF. CDR3 in DNA: TGCAGCGTTGAGTTACAGCTGGGGCACACCTTC.

This clonotype is medium-sized (0.01 to 0.1%) by share. This chain connects TRBV4-3 to TRBJ2-4, with TRBD2 identical over 13 bases. The J call is in doubt because the DNA end fits TRBJ2-7 better. From germline, CDR1 is LGHNA and CDR2 YSLEER. CDR3 size: 17 residues. The CDR3 coding sequence is TGCGCCAGCAGCCCCGTTACTTTCACTAGCGGGAGGGCCGAGCAGTACTTC. Its protein product is CASSPVTFTSGRAEQYF.

The chain is built from TRBV2 and TRBJ1-2, with a weak D call TRBD1 (6 bases). V shed 8 bases and J shed 3 bases, with 28 bases lying between them. Looked up from germline, CDR1 is SNHLY and CDR2 is FYNNEI. CDR3 size: 18 residues. CDR3 sequence reads: CASGSATRNRAADYGYTF. The CDR3, as DNA: TGTGCCAGCGGAAGCGCAACACGCAACAGGGCGGCGGACTATGGCTACACCTTC.

This clonotype was observed a handful of times. The chain has TRBV7-2 and TRBJ2-5, with D perhaps matching TRBD2 (7 bases). Trimming took 3 bases from V and 4 from J, leaving 12 bases between them. This CDR3 is 14 amino acids long. Germline V lookup: CDR1 SGHTA, CDR2 FQGNSA. CDR3 protein: CASSFRGARETQYF. The CDR3 DNA sequence: TGTGCCAGCAGCTTTCGGGGGGCGAGAGAGACCCAGTACTTC. Full variable domain (remainder filled in from reference TRBV7-2 and TRBJ2-5): GAGVSQSPSNKVTEKGKDVELRCDPISGHTALYWYRQSLGQGLEFLIYFQGNSAPDKSGLPSDRFSAERTGGSVSTLTIQRTQQEDSAVYLCASSFRGARETQYFGPGTRLLVL.

This chain joins TRBV4-2 and TRBJ2-5; 10 bases are shared with TRBD1. The CDR3 contains 14 residues. With V trimmed by 5 bases and J by 5 bases, 5 bases remained unmatched. CDR1 and CDR2 (germline): LGHNA, YNFKEQ. DNA for the CDR3: TGTGCCAGCAGCAACCGGGACAGGGGTGAGACCCAGTACTTC. It codes for CASSNRDRGETQYF.

The V and J genes are TRBV5-1 and TRBJ2-1; 7 positions agree with TRBD2. With 4 bases clipped from V and 1 base from J, the junction kept 2 bases outside the gene matches. The CDR3 is 14 amino acids. In germline, CDR1 is SGHRS, CDR2 YFSETQ. The CDR3 sequence is CASSAGESYNEQFF. The CDR3 DNA reads TGCGCCAGCAGCGCGGGGGAGTCCTACAATGAGCAGTTCTTC.

V usage is TRBV28 and J usage is TRBJ1-2; D is perhaps TRBD1 (6 bases). The CDR3 contains 14 residues. CDR1 is MDHEN and CDR2 is SYDVKM in the germline V gene. V was shortened by 7 bases and J by 7 bases, with 19 bases between the two germline ends. CDR3 nucleotide sequence: TGTGCCAGCACTCCTCCGGGGACAAGGGGTGGCTACACCTTC. Protein: CASTPPGTRGGYTF.

The V and J genes are TRBV11-2 and TRBJ2-1, with a weak D call TRBD2 (5 bases). The DNA end favors TRBJ2-7, so the J call may be wrong. The CDR3 loop spans 15 amino acids. Germline V gene sequence: CDR1 SGHAT, CDR2 FQNNGV. Here the CDR3 DNA reads TGTGCCAGCAGACCTTTTTCTAGCTCCTACAATGAGCAGTACTTC. It yields the protein CASRPFSSSYNEQYF.

Here the CDR3 reads CASSYSGFRLAGHNEQFF. CDR3 sequence (DNA): TGTGCCAGCAGTTACTCTGGTTTTCGACTAGCGGGGCACAATGAGCAGTTCTTC. This chain joins TRBV6-5 and TRBJ2-1; 11 positions match TRBD2. The CDR3 extends over 18 amino acids. J gave up 5 bases and V 0 bases, and 9 bases lay outside the gene matches. CDR1 and CDR2 from the germline V gene are MNHEY and SVGAGI.

V and J are TRBV2 and TRBJ2-5, with unresolved D. V gave up 2 bases and J gave up 7 bases, with 17 bases separating them. This CDR3 region has 15 residues. The germline gives CDR1 SNHLY, CDR2 FYNNEI. This chain's CDR3 is CASSEYPPGAGTQYF. CDR3 coding DNA: TGTGCCAGCAGTGAATACCCACCGGGTGCAGGGACCCAGTACTTC.